The 25 T cell receptor beta chains reported below all come from one sample, sequenced in a study of human T cells and chemical hapten exposure. TCRdb re-called the RACE reads through MiXCR, storing one row per CDR3 protein. The repertoire holds 35,000 to 45,000 distinct CDR3 sequences, with just under 9% as singletons. Time point defined: patch test 2, 6 weeks after DPC sensitization. Regarding treatment: therapeutic diphenylcyclopropenone sensitization with weekly scalp DPC. The sequences come from whole blood, collected in connection with sensitization to the hapten diphenylcyclopropenone (DPC). The receptors were sampled from a middle-aged woman with alopecia areata. Some clones in this sample may be carry-over from other donors' samples.

V usage is TRBV21-1 and J usage is TRBJ2-7; TRBD2 is the table's D call and was not checked against the DNA. TRBV21-1 is an annotated pseudogene. The CDR3 spans 17 residues. CDR3 nucleotides: TGTGCCAGCAGCCTCTGTGCGAGCGGGGGGTCCTCCTACGAGCAGTACTTC. Protein product: CASSLCASGGSSYEQYF.

This clonotype was observed many times. The J gene is TRBJ1-4, the V gene TRBV9; D is perhaps TRBD1 (6 bases). The CDR3 length is 14 residues. The V end was cut by 5 bases, the J end by 4 bases, with 12 bases between. CDR1 is SGDLS, CDR2 YYNGEE, per germline. CDR3 DNA sequence: TGTGCCAGCAGTAGAACAGGGTATAATGAAAAACTGTTTTTT. Protein product: CASSRTGYNEKLFF.

This clonotype was recorded many times. V gene TRBV6-5 combines with J gene TRBJ2-1, with D hard to call. The V end lost 0 bases, the J end lost 4 bases, and 7 bases lay between the germline ends. Germline V lookup: CDR1 MNHEY, CDR2 SVGAGI. The CDR3 covers 14 residues. CDR3 DNA sequence: TGTGCCAGCAGTTACTCCGCCCGTTACAATGAGCAGTTCTTC. Residues: CASSYSARYNEQFF.

This clonotype was observed at least ten times. V is TRBV29-1 and J is TRBJ2-7, with TRBD1 matching 7 bases. V was pared by 5 bases and J by 2 bases, with 6 bases of the junction left unmatched. This CDR3 is 13 amino acids long. Germline V gene sequence: CDR1 SQVTM, CDR2 ANQGSEA. The CDR3 sequence is CSVYTGQTYEQYF. CDR3 coding DNA: TGCAGCGTTTACACGGGACAGACCTACGAGCAGTACTTC.

The sample holds many counts of this clonotype. The chain has TRBV3-1 and TRBJ2-3; D call uncertain. CDR3 length equals 12 residues. In germline, CDR1 is LGHDT, CDR2 YNNKEL (reference sequence). The V end was cut by 4 bases, the J end by 3 bases, with 5 bases between. DNA of the CDR3: TGTGCCAGCAGCCCCCGGACAGATACGCAGTATTTT. Protein sequence: CASSPRTDTQYF.

This clonotype was seen only a few times. The CDR3 DNA reads TGTGCCAGCAGTGAAGTCCCGGCAGGTCGTGAAAAACTGTTTTTT. Amino acids: CASSEVPAGREKLFF. The rearrangement uses TRBV2 and TRBJ1-4; D not resolved. V lost 1 base to trimming and J lost 7 bases, with 13 bases between them. Per the germline V gene, CDR1 is SNHLY and CDR2 is FYNNEI. CDR3 length equals 15 residues.

This clonotype was seen ten or more times. This chain links TRBV12-3 or TRBV12-4 with TRBJ2-2, with 8 bases lining up with TRBD2. V was pared by 3 bases and J by 5 bases, with 8 bases of the junction left unmatched. The CDR3 has 16 amino acids. As DNA, the CDR3 is TGTGCCAGCAGTTTGGGACTAGAGTATCGAACCGGGGAGCTGTTTTTT. This translates into CASSLGLEYRTGELFF.

This chain connects TRBV21-1 to TRBJ1-6; the table assigns TRBD1, which was not confirmed against the DNA. TRBV21-1 corresponds to a pseudogene. The CDR3 is 17 amino acids. CDR3 region: CASSTPRVTGANSPLHF. In nucleotides, the CDR3 is TGTGCCAGCAGCACACCAAGAGTTACAGGGGCCAATTCACCCCTCCACTTT.

The chain carries TRBV7-2 and TRBJ1-5; D not resolved. With 2 bases removed from V and 4 bases from J, the gap between germline ends came to 9 bases. The CDR3 extends over 14 amino acids. Per germline, CDR1 SGHTA and CDR2 FQGNSA. The chain's CDR3 is CASSLSSLNQPQHF. CDR3 DNA: TGTGCCAGCAGCTTATCCTCACTGAATCAGCCCCAGCATTTT.

The chain carries TRBV4-2 and TRBJ1-4; the D is unclear. The CDR3 has 15 amino acids. Looked up from germline, CDR1 is LGHNA and CDR2 is YNFKEQ. V was clipped by 2 bases and J by 12 bases, with 19 bases between them. In DNA, the CDR3 is TGTGCCAGCAGCCAAAATCTTTTATTGCAGGTAGAACTGTTTTTT. It yields the protein CASSQNLLLQVELFF.

In its sample, this clonotype was seen many times. The rearrangement links TRBV4-2 to TRBJ2-3, with D hard to call. This CDR3 contains 15 residues. The V gene lost 5 bases and the J gene lost 0 bases, with 12 bases spanning the gap. The germline CDR1 and CDR2 sequences are LGHNA and YNFKEQ. The CDR3: CASSDRLDSTDTQYF. In nucleotides, the CDR3 is TGTGCCAGCAGCGATCGACTGGATAGCACAGATACGCAGTATTTT.

This clonotype was found many times. The chain links TRBV7-6 to TRBJ2-7, with 10 bases aligning to TRBD2. CDR1 is SGHVS and CDR2 is FNYEAQ in the germline V gene. With 6 bases clipped from V and 2 bases from J, the junction kept 10 bases outside the gene matches. The CDR3 is 16 residues long. CDR3 protein: CASRFSLAGFPYEQYF. The DNA for the CDR3 is TGTGCCAGCAGGTTCTCACTAGCGGGGTTCCCCTACGAGCAGTACTTC.

Ten or more counts support this clonotype. The chain recombines TRBV20-1 with TRBJ2-7; 9 bases are shared with TRBD1. J lost 2 bases, V lost 4 bases, and 6 bases had no gene match. Germline V gene lookup returns CDR1 DFQATT and CDR2 SNEGSKA (reference sequence). The CDR3 is made up of 14 amino acids. CDR3 nucleotides: TGCAGTGCTATAACCGGGACAGGGACCTACGAGCAGTACTTC. Its translation: CSAITGTGTYEQYF.

In its sample, this clonotype was seen many times. The V gene is TRBV4-1, the J gene TRBJ1-3, with D maybe TRBD1 (6 bases). Germline V lookup: CDR1 MGHRA, CDR2 YSYEKL. The CDR3 has 14 residues. Trimming took off 4 bases at V and 2 bases at J, with 9 bases between the two ends. The CDR3 DNA sequence: TGCGCCAGCAGCCCACAGGGAACTGGAAACACCATATATTTT. Translated, it gives CASSPQGTGNTIYF.

V and J are TRBV3-1 and TRBJ2-7; 7 bases map to TRBD1. Trimming at V came to 3 bases and at J to 4 bases, leaving 3 bases not matched to a gene. This CDR3 comprises 13 residues. CDR1 and CDR2 (germline): LGHDT, YNNKEL (reference sequence). CDR3 in amino acids: CASSQAGGYEQYF. The CDR3 bases are TGTGCCAGCAGCCAGGCAGGGGGTTACGAGCAGTACTTC.

The rearrangement joins TRBV7-3 to TRBJ2-5; 10 positions match TRBD1. The germline V gene encodes CDR1 SGHTA and CDR2 FQGTGA. The length of the CDR3 is 13 residues. V lost 4 bases to trimming and J lost 5 bases; unmatched junction nucleotides: 1. The DNA for the CDR3 is TGTGCCAGCAGCTCGGACAGGGGGGAGACCCAGTACTTC. Protein product: CASSSDRGETQYF.

This clonotype was seen at least ten times. J is TRBJ1-4 and V is TRBV10-3, with 10 bases matching TRBD1. CDR1 is ENHRY and CDR2 is SYGVKD in the germline V gene. The CDR3 sequence is 12 residues long. The V segment lost 11 bases and the J segment 8 bases; nucleotides outside the gene matches: 5. The CDR3 protein is CASTGGGEKLFF. CDR3 nucleotide sequence: TGTGCCTCGACAGGGGGCGGCGAAAAACTGTTTTTT.

This clonotype has just a few counts. The J gene is TRBJ1-4, the V gene TRBV5-8; D is undetermined. Germline values: CDR1 SGHTS, CDR2 YDEGEE. This CDR3 contains 13 residues. Trimming took off 4 bases at V and 14 bases at J, with 18 bases between the two ends. CDR3 nucleotides: TGTGCCAGCAGCAGGTTAAGCCAAGCAAAGCTGTTTTTT. It encodes CASSRLSQAKLFF. The full variable domain, rest sourced from reference TRBV5-8 and TRBJ1-4, is EAGVTQSPTHLIKTRGQQATLRCSPISGHTSVYWYQQALGLGLQFLLWYDEGEERNRGNFPPRFSGRQFPNYSSELNVNALELEDSALYLCASSRLSQAKLFFGSGTQLSVL.

The sample holds many counts of this clonotype. V usage is TRBV20-1 and J usage is TRBJ2-1; D is ambiguous. The CDR3 totals 17 residues. Trimming removed 0 bases from V and 9 bases from J, with 24 bases in between. Germline CDR1 and CDR2: DFQATT and SNEGSKA (reference sequence). The CDR3 loop is CSARDYKTSIGLGEQFF. In DNA form, the CDR3 reads TGCAGTGCTAGAGATTACAAGACGTCGATCGGTTTAGGTGAGCAGTTCTTC.

The sample holds many counts of this clonotype. The genes are TRBV30 and TRBJ2-3; 8 bases align to TRBD1. Germline V gene sequence: CDR1 GTSNPN, CDR2 SVGIG (reference sequence). J gave up 5 bases and V 1 base, and 5 bases lay outside the gene matches. The length of the CDR3 is 14 residues. The CDR3 reads CAWSGTGGKDTQYF. DNA for the CDR3: TGTGCCTGGAGTGGAACAGGGGGGAAAGATACGCAGTATTTT. Full variable domain (outside the CDR3, taken from reference TRBV30 and TRBJ2-3): SQTIHQWPATLVQPVGSPLSLECTVEGTSNPNLYWYRQAAGRGLQLLFYSVGIGQISSEVPQNLSASRPQDRQFILSSKKLLLSDSGFYLCAWSGTGGKDTQYFGPGTRLTVL.

This chain connects TRBV21-1 to TRBJ2-2; the table gives TRBD1 as D, unverified against the DNA. TRBV21-1 is designated a pseudogene. This CDR3 has 17 amino acids. This chain's CDR3 is CASSNRDRDSGTGELFF. The CDR3 bases are TGTGCCAGCAGCAACCGGGACAGGGATTCGGGCACCGGGGAGCTGTTTTTT.

This clonotype occurred many times. The V call is TRBV6-1, the J call TRBJ2-1; 11 bases agree with TRBD2. The CDR3 is 14 residues long. Germline loops: CDR1 MNHNS, CDR2 SASEGT. Trimming cost V 6 bases and J 9 bases; bases outside gene matches: 7. The CDR3 region is CASRTSGEVSEQFF. For the CDR3, the DNA is TGTGCCAGCAGGACTAGCGGGGAAGTGAGTGAGCAGTTCTTC.

V gene TRBV2 combines with J gene TRBJ1-1; 7 positions match TRBD1. V lost 1 base and J lost 11; bases outside the gene matches: 13. Germline-derived CDR1 and CDR2 are SNHLY and FYNNEI. The CDR3 runs to 15 residues. CDR3 residues: CASSEVQGVGFEAFF. CDR3 sequence (DNA): TGTGCCAGCAGTGAAGTTCAGGGGGTGGGTTTCGAGGCTTTCTTT.

The chain employs TRBV20-1 and TRBJ2-3; 7 bases align to TRBD1. The trim removed 0 bases at V and 2 bases at J, leaving 20 bases unmatched. The CDR3 spans 20 residues. Per the germline V gene, CDR1 is DFQATT and CDR2 is SNEGSKA (reference sequence). Here the CDR3 reads CSARDRYRGSIRWDTDTQYF. CDR3 DNA sequence: TGCAGTGCTAGAGATCGGTACAGGGGCTCTATCCGATGGGACACAGATACGCAGTATTTT.

The chain has TRBV2 and TRBJ2-6; either TRBD1 or TRBD2 may fit D (5 bases each). The CDR3 contains 18 residues. Looked up from germline, CDR1 is SNHLY and CDR2 is FYNNEI. Deletions cut 3 bases from V and 0 bases from J, with 15 bases between. The CDR3: CASSDGRDERSGANVLTF. The CDR3 DNA sequence: TGTGCCAGCAGTGATGGCCGGGACGAACGCTCTGGGGCCAACGTCCTGACTTTC.